This passage covers 8 T cell receptor beta chains from one sample sequenced in a study of control samples from healthy donors and cancer patients. Profiling relied on immunoSEQ multiplex PCR, and the TCRdb table lists in-frame clones only, not all of them. This sample has 160,000 or so clones, with about 90% found just once. Sequencing was done on a sample of blood. All receptors derive from a woman in her twenties or thirties in good health.

This clone was observed a single time. The gene calls are TRBV27 and TRBJ1-4; tentative D call: TRBD1 (6 bases). The CDR3 sequence is 14 residues long. CDR1 and CDR2 (germline): MNHEY, SMNVEV (reference sequence). Trimming pared 3 bases from V and 5 bases from J, leaving 10 bases between. The CDR3 here is CASSFSGGNEKLFF. The DNA for the CDR3 is TGTGCCAGCAGTTTCTCGGGGGGCAATGAAAAACTGTTTTTT.

The chain uses TRBV12-3 or TRBV12-4 and TRBJ1-2, with D unclear. V was pared by 4 bases and J by 4 bases, with 10 bases between. CDR3 length: 13 amino acids. The CDR3 nucleotides are TGTGCCAGCAGTTGGGGAGCGGCCTATGGCTACACCTTC. Translating gives CASSWGAAYGYTF.

This sequence joins TRBV19 and TRBJ2-7; the D gene is possibly TRBD2 (5 bases). The CDR3 spans 13 residues. V lost 4 bases and J lost 2, with 9 bases in between. Germline V gives CDR1 LNHDA, CDR2 SQIVND (reference sequence). The CDR3 DNA sequence: TGTGCCAGTAGTAGCAAGAGGGCCTACGAGCAGTACTTC. Encoded protein: CASSSKRAYEQYF. Full variable domain (remainder filled in from reference TRBV19 and TRBJ2-7): DGGITQSPKYLFRKEGQNVTLSCEQNLNHDAMYWYRQDPGQGLRLIYYSQIVNDFQKGDIAEGYSVSREKKESFPLTVTSAQKNPTAFYLCASSSKRAYEQYFGPGTRLTVT.

V and J are TRBV5-1 and TRBJ2-7; 7 nucleotides align to TRBD2. The V gene's germline CDR1 is SGHRS and CDR2 YFSETQ. CDR3 size: 17 residues. The V gene end was trimmed by 3 bases and the J gene end by 2 bases; junction bases not matched to a gene: 14. The CDR3 here is CASSSWGGDGPPYEQYF. In DNA form, the CDR3 reads TGCGCCAGCAGCTCGTGGGGGGGTGATGGGCCACCCTACGAGCAGTACTTC. Based on the CDR3 plus reference TRBV5-1 and TRBJ2-7, the full variable domain is KAGVTQTPRYLIKTRGQQVTLSCSPISGHRSVSWYQQTPGQGLQFLFEYFSETQRNKGNFPGRFSGRQFSNSRSEMNVSTLELGDSALYLCASSSWGGDGPPYEQYFGPGTRLTVT.

V and J are TRBV11-2 and TRBJ2-7, with D maybe TRBD1 (5 bases). This CDR3 contains 14 residues. Germline V CDR1 and CDR2: SGHAT, FQNNGV. With 5 bases removed from V and 4 bases from J, the gap between germline ends came to 15 bases. The CDR3 protein is CASSPPGFLYEQYF. CDR3 in DNA: TGTGCCAGCAGCCCCCCAGGGTTTCTGTACGAGCAGTACTTC.

V and J are TRBV3-1 (or the pseudogene TRBV3-2) and TRBJ1-3, with D unresolved. The germline CDR1 and CDR2 sequences are LGHDT and YNNKEL (reference sequence). V lost 4 bases and J lost 0, with 13 bases in between. The CDR3 spans 16 residues. CDR3 residues: CASSLTQPISGNTIYF. Here the CDR3 DNA reads TGTGCCAGCAGCCTCACACAACCAATCTCTGGAAACACCATATATTTT.

J is TRBJ2-5 and V is TRBV11-2, with 12 bases identical to TRBD1. V trimming: 3 bases; J trimming: 1 base; junction bases outside the gene matches: 3. CDR3 length: 16 residues. The germline V gene has CDR1 SGHAT and CDR2 FQNNGV. The CDR3 loop is CASSLGTGGLQETQYF. The CDR3 DNA sequence: TGTGCCAGCAGCTTGGGGACAGGGGGCCTCCAAGAGACCCAGTACTTC.

The chain couples TRBV6-5 to TRBJ2-7; 8 bases map to TRBD1. The length of the CDR3 is 16 residues. With V trimmed by 1 base and J by 5 bases, 10 bases remained unmatched. CDR1 and CDR2 from the germline V gene are MNHEY and SVGAGI. The CDR3 region has the DNA TGTGCCAGCAGTTACTGGACAGGGTTTGATGTTAACGAGCAGTACTTC. It specifies CASSYWTGFDVNEQYF.